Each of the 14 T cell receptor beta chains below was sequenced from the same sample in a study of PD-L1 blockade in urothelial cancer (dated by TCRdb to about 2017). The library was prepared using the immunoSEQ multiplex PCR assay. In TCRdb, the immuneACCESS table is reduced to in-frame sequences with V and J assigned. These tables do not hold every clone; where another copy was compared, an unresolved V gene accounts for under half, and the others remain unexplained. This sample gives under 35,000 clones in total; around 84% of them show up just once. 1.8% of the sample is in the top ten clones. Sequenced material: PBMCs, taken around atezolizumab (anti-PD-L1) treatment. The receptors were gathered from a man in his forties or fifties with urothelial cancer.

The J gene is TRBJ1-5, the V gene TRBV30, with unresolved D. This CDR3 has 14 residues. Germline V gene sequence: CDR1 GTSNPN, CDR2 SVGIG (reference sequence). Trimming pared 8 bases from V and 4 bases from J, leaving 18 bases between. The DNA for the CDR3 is TGTGCCCTACAGAATGGGCAGATTAATCAGCCCCAGCATTTT. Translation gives CALQNGQINQPQHF. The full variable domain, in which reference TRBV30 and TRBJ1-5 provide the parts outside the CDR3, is SQTIHQWPATLVQPVGSPLSLECTVEGTSNPNLYWYRQAAGRGLQLLFYSVGIGQISSEVPQNLSASRPQDRQFILSSKKLLLSDSGFYLCALQNGQINQPQHFGDGTRLSIL.

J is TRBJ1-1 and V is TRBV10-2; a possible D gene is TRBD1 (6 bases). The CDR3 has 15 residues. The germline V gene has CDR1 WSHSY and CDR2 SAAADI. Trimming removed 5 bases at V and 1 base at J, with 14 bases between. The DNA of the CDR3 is TGCGCCAGCAGTAAAGGGGGGGCAAGGAACACTGAAGCTTTCTTT. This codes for CASSKGGARNTEAFF.

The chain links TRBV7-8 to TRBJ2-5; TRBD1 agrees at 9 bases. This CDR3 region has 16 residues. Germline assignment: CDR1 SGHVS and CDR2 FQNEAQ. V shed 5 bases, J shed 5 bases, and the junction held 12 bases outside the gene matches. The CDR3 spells CASSALRDRAWETQYF. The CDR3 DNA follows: TGTGCCAGCAGCGCCCTCCGGGACAGGGCCTGGGAGACCCAGTACTTC.

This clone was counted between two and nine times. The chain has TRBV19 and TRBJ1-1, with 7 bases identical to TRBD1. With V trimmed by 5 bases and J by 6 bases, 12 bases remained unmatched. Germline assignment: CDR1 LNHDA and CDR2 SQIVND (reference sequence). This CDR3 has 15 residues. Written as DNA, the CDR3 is TGTGCCAGTAGTGCCTTGACAGGGAGTGGGGCTGAAGCTTTCTTT. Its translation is CASSALTGSGAEAFF.

The CDR3 reads CASSPHGQGLYEQYF. The CDR3 coding sequence is TGTGCCAGCAGCCCACATGGACAGGGGTTGTACGAGCAGTACTTC. The chain employs TRBV6-6 and TRBJ2-7, with TRBD1 identical over 9 bases. Germline V CDR1 and CDR2: MNHNY, SVGAGI (reference sequence). Trimming cost V 6 bases and J 4 bases; bases outside gene matches: 10. This CDR3 has 15 amino acids.

CDR3 residues: CASRGGGGAEAFF. The CDR3 region has the DNA TGCGCCAGCCGTGGGGGGGGCGGCGCTGAAGCTTTCTTT. The chain joins TRBV5-1 to TRBJ1-1; D may be TRBD1 (6 bases). CDR3 length: 13 amino acids. Germline loops: CDR1 SGHRS, CDR2 YFSETQ. Trimming cost V 7 bases and J 6 bases, with 16 bases left between them.

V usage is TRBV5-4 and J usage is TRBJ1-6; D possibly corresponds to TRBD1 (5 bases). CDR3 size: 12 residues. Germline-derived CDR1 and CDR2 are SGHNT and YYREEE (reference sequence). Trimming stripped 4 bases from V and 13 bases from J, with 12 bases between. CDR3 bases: TGTGCCAGCAGCCACGGACAAGTTCCCCTCCACTTT. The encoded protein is CASSHGQVPLHF.

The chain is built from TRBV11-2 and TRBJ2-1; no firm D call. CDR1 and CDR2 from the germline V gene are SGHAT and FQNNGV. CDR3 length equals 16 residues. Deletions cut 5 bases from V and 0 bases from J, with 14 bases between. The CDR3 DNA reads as TGTGCCAGCAGCCCAGCTAGGAGAAGCTCCTACAATGAGCAGTTCTTC. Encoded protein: CASSPARRSSYNEQFF.

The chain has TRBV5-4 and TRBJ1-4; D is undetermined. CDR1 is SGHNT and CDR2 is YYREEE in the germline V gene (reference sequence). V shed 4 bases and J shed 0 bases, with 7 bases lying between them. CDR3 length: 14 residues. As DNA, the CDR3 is TGTGCCAGCAGCCATCCGGCAACTAATGAAAAACTGTTTTTT. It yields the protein CASSHPATNEKLFF. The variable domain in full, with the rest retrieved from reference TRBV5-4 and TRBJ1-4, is ETGVTQSPTHLIKTRGQQVTLRCSSQSGHNTVSWYQQALGQGPQFIFQYYREEENGRGNFPPRFSGLQFPNYSSELNVNALELDDSALYLCASSHPATNEKLFFGSGTQLSVL.

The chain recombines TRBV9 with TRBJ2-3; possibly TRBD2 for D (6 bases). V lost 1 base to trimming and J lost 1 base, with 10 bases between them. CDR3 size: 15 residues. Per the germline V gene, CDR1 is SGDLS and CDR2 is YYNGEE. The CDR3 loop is CASSVIAVGTDTQYF. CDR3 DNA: TGTGCCAGCAGCGTAATAGCGGTGGGCACAGATACGCAGTATTTT.

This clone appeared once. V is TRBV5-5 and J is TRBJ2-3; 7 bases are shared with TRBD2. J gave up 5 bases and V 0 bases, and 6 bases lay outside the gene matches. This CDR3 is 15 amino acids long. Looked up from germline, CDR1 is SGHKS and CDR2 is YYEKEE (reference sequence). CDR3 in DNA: TGTGCCAGCAGCTTGGGGACTAGTGGCCGAGATACGCAGTATTTT. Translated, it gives CASSLGTSGRDTQYF. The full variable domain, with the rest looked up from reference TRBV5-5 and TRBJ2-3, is DAGVTQSPTHLIKTRGQQVTLRCSPISGHKSVSWYQQVLGQGPQFIFQYYEKEERGRGNFPDRFSARQFPNYSSELNVNALLLGDSALYLCASSLGTSGRDTQYFGPGTRLTVL.

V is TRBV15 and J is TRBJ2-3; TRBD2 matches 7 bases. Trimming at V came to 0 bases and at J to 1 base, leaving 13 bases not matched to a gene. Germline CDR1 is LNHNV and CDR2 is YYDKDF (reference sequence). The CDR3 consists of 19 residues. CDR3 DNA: TGTGCCACCAGCAGAGATACGGGTAGCGGGTTGCCCCGCACAGATACGCAGTATTTT. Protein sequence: CATSRDTGSGLPRTDTQYF.

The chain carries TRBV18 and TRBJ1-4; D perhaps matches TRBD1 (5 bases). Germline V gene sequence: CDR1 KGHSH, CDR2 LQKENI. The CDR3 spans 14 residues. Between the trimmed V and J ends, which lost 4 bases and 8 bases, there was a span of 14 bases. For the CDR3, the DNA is TGTGCCAGCTCACTCGACCAGGGAGGCGAAAAACTGTTTTTT. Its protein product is CASSLDQGGEKLFF.

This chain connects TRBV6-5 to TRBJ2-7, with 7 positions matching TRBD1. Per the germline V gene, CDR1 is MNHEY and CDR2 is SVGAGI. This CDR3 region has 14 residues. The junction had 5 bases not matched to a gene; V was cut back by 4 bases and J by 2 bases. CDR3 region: CASSSPGQPYEQYF. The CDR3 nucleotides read TGTGCCAGCAGTTCTCCGGGACAGCCCTACGAGCAGTACTTC.